The source of this T cell receptor beta chain is a study of graft-versus-host responses after intestinal transplantation. Broader study findings: Early post-transplant declines in HvG were associated with peak levels of circulating GvH clones.

The length of the CDR3 is 18 residues. Germline V gene lookup returns CDR1 MGHRA and CDR2 YSYEKL. The V and J ends lost 2 bases and 0 bases, in that order; junction bases with no gene match: 4. Points on this clone: Its antigen is as yet unknown.

TCRdb's copy holds only in-frame clones and misses some; the assay was immunoSEQ multiplex PCR. Among about 73,000 clones listed, around 87% were seen once. Specimen: unstimulated CD8+ T cells sorted from spleen or lymph node cells, collected before transplant. The chain recombines TRBV4-1 with TRBJ2-3, with TRBD2 matching over 14 bases. This receptor was identified in a human donor who was the organ donor for an intestinal transplant. CDR3 residues: CASSQQGLAGDSTDTQYF. The CDR3 bases are TGCGCCAGCAGCCAACAGGGACTAGCGGGGGATAGCACAGATACGCAGTATTTT.